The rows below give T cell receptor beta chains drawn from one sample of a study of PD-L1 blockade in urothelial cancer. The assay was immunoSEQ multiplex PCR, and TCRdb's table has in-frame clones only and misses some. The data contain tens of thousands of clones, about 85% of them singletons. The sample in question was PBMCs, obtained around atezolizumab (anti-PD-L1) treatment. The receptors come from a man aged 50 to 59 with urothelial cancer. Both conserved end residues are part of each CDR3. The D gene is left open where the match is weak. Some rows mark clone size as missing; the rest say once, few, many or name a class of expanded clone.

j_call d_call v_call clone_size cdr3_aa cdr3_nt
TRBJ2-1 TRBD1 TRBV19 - CASSRSGTGFYNEQFF TGTGCCAGTAGTAGGTCCGGGACAGGGTTCTACAATGAGCAGTTCTTC
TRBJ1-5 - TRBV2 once CASSLFYQPQHF TGTGCCAGCAGCCTTTTTTATCAGCCCCAGCATTTT
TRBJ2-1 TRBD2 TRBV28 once CASSGTSGRGEQFF TGTGCCAGCAGCGGGACTAGCGGGAGAGGTGAGCAGTTCTTC
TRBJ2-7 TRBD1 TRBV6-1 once CASLLTGIPYEQYF TGTGCCAGTTTATTGACAGGGATCCCCTACGAGCAGTACTTC
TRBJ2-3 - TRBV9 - CASSVGAGPTDTQYF TGTGCCAGCAGCGTAGGGGCAGGCCCCACAGATACGCAGTATTTT
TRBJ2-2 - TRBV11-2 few CASSLRGQMLGELFF TGTGCCAGCAGCTTAAGGGGCCAGATGTTGGGGGAGCTGTTTTTT
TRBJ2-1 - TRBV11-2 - CASSFIHEQFF TGTGCCAGCAGCTTCATCCATGAGCAGTTCTTC
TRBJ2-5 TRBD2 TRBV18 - CASSELAGGLETQYF TGTGCCAGCTCAGAACTAGCGGGGGGCCTAGAGACCCAGTACTTC
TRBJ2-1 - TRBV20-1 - CSASSEQFF TGCAGTGCTAGTAGTGAGCAGTTCTTC
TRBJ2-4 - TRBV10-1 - CASRSSGPSGIQYF TGCGCCAGCAGATCATCAGGTCCCTCTGGAATTCAGTACTTC
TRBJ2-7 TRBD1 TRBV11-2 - CASSLPGQGSYEQYF TGTGCCAGCAGCTTACCGGGACAGGGGAGCTACGAGCAGTACTTC
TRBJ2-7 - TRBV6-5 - CASGGTESSYEQYF TGTGCCAGCGGGGGGACAGAATCCTCCTACGAGCAGTACTTC
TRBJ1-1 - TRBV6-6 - CASSYKEFMNTEAFF TGTGCCAGCAGTTATAAAGAGTTCATGAACACTGAAGCTTTCTTT
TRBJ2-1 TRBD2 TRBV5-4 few CASSPELLAGGTNEQFF TGTGCCAGCAGCCCCGAACTACTAGCGGGAGGGACCAATGAGCAGTTCTTC